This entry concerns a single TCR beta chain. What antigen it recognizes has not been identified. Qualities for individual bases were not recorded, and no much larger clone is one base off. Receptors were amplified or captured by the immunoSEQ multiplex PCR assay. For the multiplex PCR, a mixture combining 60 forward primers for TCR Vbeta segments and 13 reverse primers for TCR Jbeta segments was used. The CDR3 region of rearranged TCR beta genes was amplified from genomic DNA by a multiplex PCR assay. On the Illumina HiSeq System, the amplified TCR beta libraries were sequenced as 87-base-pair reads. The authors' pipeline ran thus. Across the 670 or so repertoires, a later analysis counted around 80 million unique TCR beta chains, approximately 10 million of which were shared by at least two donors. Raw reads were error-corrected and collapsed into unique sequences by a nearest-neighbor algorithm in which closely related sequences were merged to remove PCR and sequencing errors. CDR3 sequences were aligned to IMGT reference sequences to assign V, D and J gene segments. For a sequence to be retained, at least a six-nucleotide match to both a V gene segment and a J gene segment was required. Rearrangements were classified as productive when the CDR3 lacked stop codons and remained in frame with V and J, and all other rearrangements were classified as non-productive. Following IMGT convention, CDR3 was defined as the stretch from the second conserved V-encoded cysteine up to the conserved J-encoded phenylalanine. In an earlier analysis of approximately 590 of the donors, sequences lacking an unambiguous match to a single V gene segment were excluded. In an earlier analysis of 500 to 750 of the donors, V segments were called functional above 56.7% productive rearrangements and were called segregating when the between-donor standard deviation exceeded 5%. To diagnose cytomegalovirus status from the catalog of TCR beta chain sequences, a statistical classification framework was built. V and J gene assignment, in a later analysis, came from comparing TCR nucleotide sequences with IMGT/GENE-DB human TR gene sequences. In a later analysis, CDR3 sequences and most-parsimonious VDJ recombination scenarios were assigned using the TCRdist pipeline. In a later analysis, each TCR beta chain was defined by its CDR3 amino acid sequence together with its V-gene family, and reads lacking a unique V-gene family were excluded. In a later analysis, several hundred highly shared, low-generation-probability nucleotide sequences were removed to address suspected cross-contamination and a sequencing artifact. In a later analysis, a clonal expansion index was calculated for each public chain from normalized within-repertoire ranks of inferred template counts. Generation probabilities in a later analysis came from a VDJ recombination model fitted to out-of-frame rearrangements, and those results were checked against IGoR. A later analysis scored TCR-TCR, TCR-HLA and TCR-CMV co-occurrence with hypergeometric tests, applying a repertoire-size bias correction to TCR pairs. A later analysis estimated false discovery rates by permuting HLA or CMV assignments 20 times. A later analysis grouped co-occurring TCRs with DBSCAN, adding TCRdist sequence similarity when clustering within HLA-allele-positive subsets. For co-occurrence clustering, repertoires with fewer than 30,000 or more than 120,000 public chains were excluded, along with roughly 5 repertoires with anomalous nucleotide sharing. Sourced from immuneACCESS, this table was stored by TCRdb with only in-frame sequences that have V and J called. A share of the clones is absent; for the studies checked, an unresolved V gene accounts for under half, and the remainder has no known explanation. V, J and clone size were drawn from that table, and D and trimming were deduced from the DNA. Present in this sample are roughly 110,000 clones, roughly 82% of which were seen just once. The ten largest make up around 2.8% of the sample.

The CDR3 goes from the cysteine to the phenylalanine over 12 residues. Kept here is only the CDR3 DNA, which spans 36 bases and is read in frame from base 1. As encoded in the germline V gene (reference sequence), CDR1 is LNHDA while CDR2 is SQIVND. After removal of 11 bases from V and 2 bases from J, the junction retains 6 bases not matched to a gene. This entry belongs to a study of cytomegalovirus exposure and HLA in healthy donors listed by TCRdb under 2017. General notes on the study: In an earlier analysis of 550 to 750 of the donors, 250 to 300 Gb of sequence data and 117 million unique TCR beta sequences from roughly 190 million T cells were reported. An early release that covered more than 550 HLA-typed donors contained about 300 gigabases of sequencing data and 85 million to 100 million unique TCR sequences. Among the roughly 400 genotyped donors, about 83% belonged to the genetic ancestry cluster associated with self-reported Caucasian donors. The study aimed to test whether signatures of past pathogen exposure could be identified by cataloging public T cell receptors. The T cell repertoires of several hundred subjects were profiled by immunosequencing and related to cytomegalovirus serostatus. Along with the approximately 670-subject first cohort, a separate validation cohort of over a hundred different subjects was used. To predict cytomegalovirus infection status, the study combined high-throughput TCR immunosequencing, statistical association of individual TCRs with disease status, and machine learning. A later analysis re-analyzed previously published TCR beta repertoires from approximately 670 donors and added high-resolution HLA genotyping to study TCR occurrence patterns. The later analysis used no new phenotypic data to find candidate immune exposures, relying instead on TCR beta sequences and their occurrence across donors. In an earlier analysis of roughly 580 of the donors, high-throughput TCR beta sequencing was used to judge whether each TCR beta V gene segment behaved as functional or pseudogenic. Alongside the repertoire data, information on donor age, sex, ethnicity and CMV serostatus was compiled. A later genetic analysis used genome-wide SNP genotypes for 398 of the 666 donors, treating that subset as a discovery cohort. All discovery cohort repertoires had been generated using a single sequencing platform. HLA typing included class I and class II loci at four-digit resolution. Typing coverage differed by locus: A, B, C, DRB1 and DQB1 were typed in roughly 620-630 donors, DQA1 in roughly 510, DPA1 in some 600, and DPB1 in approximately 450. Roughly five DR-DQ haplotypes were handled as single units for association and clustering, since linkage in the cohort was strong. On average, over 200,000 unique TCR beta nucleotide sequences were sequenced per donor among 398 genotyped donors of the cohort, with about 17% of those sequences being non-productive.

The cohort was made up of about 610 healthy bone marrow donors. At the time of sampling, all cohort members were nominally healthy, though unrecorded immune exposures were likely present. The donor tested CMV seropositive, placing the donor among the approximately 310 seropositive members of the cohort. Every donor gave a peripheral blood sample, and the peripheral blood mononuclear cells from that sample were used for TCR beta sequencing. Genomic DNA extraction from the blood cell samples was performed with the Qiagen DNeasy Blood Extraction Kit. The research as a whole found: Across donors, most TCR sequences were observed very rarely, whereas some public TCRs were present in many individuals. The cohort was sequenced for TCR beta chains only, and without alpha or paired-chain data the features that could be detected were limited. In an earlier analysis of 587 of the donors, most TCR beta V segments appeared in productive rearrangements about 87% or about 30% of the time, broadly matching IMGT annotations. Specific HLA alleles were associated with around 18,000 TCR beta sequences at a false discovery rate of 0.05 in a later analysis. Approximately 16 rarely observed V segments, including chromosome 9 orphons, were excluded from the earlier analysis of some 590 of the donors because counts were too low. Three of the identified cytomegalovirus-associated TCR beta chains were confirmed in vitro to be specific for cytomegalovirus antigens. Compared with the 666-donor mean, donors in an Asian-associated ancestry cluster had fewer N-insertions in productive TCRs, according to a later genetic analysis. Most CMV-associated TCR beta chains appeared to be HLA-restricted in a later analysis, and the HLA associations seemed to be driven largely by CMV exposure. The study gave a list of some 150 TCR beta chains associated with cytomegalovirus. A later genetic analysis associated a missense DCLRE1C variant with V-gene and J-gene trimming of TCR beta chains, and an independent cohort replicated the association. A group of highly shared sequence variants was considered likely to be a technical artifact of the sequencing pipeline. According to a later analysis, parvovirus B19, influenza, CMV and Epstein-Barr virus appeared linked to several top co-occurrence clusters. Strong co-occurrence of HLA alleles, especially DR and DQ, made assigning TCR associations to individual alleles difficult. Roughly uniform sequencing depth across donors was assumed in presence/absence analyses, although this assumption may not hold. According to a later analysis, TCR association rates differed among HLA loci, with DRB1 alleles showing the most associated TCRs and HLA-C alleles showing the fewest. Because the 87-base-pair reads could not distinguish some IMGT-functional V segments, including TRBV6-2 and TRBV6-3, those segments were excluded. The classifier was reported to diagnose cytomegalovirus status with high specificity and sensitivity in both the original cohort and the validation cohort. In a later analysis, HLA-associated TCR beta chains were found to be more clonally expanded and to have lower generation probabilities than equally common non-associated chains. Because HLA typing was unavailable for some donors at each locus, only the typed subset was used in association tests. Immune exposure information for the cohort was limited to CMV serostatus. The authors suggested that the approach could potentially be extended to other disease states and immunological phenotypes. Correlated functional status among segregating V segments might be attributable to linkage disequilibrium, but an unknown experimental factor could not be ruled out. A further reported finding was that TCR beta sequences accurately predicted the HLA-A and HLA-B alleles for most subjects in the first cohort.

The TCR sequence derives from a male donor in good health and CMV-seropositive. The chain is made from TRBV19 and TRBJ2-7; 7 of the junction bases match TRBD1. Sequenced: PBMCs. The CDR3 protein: CASSTGTYEQYF. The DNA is TGTGCCTCATCGACAGGGACCTACGAGCAGTACTTC.